Below, 28 T cell receptor beta chains from the same sample are listed, as sequenced in a study of shared clonotypes between healthy human individuals. Using immunoSEQ multiplex PCR, the repertoire was profiled, and TCRdb retains in-frame clones only, with some absent. The sample consists of about 1,500,000 clones, approximately 96% of them appearing once. The sequencing input was naive CD4+ T cells sorted from blood. Subset given: CD45RA+ positively selected. These TCRs come from a man aged 25-40 years in good health.

V usage is TRBV14 and J usage is TRBJ2-7, with D possibly being TRBD2 (5 bases). Germline CDR1 is SGHDN and CDR2 is FVKESK. V lost 4 bases, J lost 2 bases, and 27 bases lay in between. This CDR3 region has 19 residues. As DNA, the CDR3 is TGTGCCAGCAGCCGTTTTACGGGTGTGGCGGACGAGCGGCCCTACGAGCAGTACTTC. This sequence encodes CASSRFTGVADERPYEQYF.

This chain joins TRBV9 and TRBJ2-1, with 9 positions matching TRBD2. With 2 bases clipped from V and 2 bases from J, the junction kept 5 bases outside the gene matches. Germline V lookup: CDR1 SGDLS, CDR2 YYNGEE. CDR3 length: 16 residues. In nucleotides, the CDR3 is TGTGCCAGCAGCGTTCAAGCGGGAGGCCCCTACAATGAGCAGTTCTTC. It yields the protein CASSVQAGGPYNEQFF.

V gene TRBV5-4 combines with J gene TRBJ2-3, with D possibly TRBD2 on 5 matching bases. V was pared by 4 bases and J by 1 base, with 16 bases between. Germline V gene lookup returns CDR1 SGHNT and CDR2 YYREEE (reference sequence). The CDR3 covers 16 residues. The DNA for the CDR3 is TGTGCCAGCAGCCCGAGGGTGGGAGTTGGCACAGATACGCAGTATTTT. Translating it yields CASSPRVGVGTDTQYF.

The CDR3 spells CASSPGPNEQFF. CDR3 nucleotides: TGTGCCAGCAGTCCTGGTCCAAATGAGCAGTTCTTC. The genes are TRBV28 and TRBJ2-1, with no clear D. Trimming took 5 bases from V and 7 from J, leaving 9 bases between them. The germline V gene has CDR1 MDHEN and CDR2 SYDVKM. CDR3 length: 12 amino acids.

The chain carries TRBV18 and TRBJ1-2; TRBD1 is a possible D gene (6 bases). The V and J ends lost 6 bases and 0 bases respectively, with 8 bases between them. In germline, CDR1 is KGHSH, CDR2 LQKENI. The CDR3 totals 13 residues. The CDR3 coding sequence is TGTGCCAGCTCTCGGGACACTAACTATGGCTACACCTTC. Protein: CASSRDTNYGYTF.

The chain is built from TRBV15 and TRBJ2-7; a weak D match, TRBD2 (7 bases). Trimming removed 1 base from V and 3 bases from J, with 13 bases in between. The CDR3 consists of 15 residues. Germline CDR1 reads LNHNV; CDR2 reads YYDKDF (reference sequence). The CDR3 region has the DNA TGTGCCACCAGCAGAGTCACTAGGGGGGGCTACGAGCAGTACTTC. Translation gives CATSRVTRGGYEQYF.

The chain has TRBV4-1 and TRBJ2-3; 11 nucleotides align to TRBD2. This CDR3 spans 18 amino acids. The V gene's germline CDR1 is MGHRA and CDR2 YSYEKL. V dropped 3 bases and J dropped 0; count of bases not matched to a gene: 8. In DNA, the CDR3 is TGCGCCAGCAGCCACGATTTAGCGGGAGGGTTTAGCACAGATACGCAGTATTTT. It translates to CASSHDLAGGFSTDTQYF.

The V call is TRBV18, the J call TRBJ2-5, with TRBD2 as a possible D gene (6 bases). The germline V gene has CDR1 KGHSH and CDR2 LQKENI. The CDR3 runs 14 residues. The germline V and J ends were trimmed by 3 bases and 5 bases, with 13 bases remaining between them. The CDR3 sequence is CASSPVGGMETQYF. The CDR3 bases are TGTGCCAGCTCACCCGTCGGGGGAATGGAGACCCAGTACTTC.

As to this clone: At one of its ends the junction is not consistent with the germline gene, which may arise from a read error. The chain links TRBV10-2 to TRBJ1-1; D gene ambiguous. The CDR3 extends over 12 amino acids. Germline values: CDR1 WSHSY, CDR2 SAAADI. The CDR3 region is CASSESAREGFF. The DNA for the CDR3 is TGCGCCAGCAGTGAGTCGGCAAGAGAAGGTTTCTTT.

CDR3 coding DNA: TGTGCCACCAGGACAGGGAGTCACGAGCAGTACTTC. Protein sequence: CATRTGSHEQYF. The rearrangement joins TRBV10-3 to TRBJ2-7; 8 bases are shared with TRBD1. CDR1 is ENHRY, CDR2 SYGVKD, per germline. This CDR3 spans 12 amino acids. J gave up 5 bases and V 10 bases, and 7 bases lay outside the gene matches.

The rearrangement links TRBV27 to TRBJ1-2; D is perhaps TRBD1 (6 bases). Trimming took off 4 bases at V and 1 base at J, with 10 bases between the two ends. The germline V gene has CDR1 MNHEY and CDR2 SMNVEV (reference sequence). This CDR3 region has 14 residues. The CDR3 nucleotides are TGTGCCAGCAGTTACAGGGTTGGTAACTATGGCTACACCTTC. Translating gives CASSYRVGNYGYTF.

The V gene is TRBV7-9, the J gene TRBJ2-1, with TRBD2 identical over 7 bases. With 5 bases clipped from V and 2 bases from J, the junction kept 6 bases outside the gene matches. The CDR3 has 15 residues. Per germline, CDR1 SEHNR and CDR2 FQNEAQ (reference sequence). The CDR3 reads CASSLSGPPYNEQFF. Written as DNA, the CDR3 is TGTGCCAGCAGCCTTAGCGGGCCGCCCTACAATGAGCAGTTCTTC.

The rearrangement links TRBV6-1 to TRBJ2-5, with 10 bases identical to TRBD2. Looked up from germline, CDR1 is MNHNS and CDR2 is SASEGT. V dropped 6 bases and J dropped 2; count of bases not matched to a gene: 6. The CDR3 contains 15 residues. DNA of the CDR3: TGTGCCAGCAGCCCGACTAGCGGGTTTCAAGAGACCCAGTACTTC. Amino acids: CASSPTSGFQETQYF.

The rearrangement joins TRBV4-3 to TRBJ1-1; perhaps TRBD1 as D (5 bases). Germline V gene lookup returns CDR1 LGHNA and CDR2 YSLEER. This CDR3 is built from 14 residues. Trimming took 4 bases from V and 1 from J, leaving 10 bases between them. The CDR3 nucleotides read TGCGCCAGCAGCCGATTTACAGGGAACACTGAAGCTTTCTTT. This encodes CASSRFTGNTEAFF.

This clone has a single count. The chain joins TRBV27 to TRBJ2-5, with 7 bases identical to TRBD2. Per the germline V gene, CDR1 is MNHEY and CDR2 is SMNVEV (reference sequence). V was pared by 5 bases and J by 6 bases, with 9 bases of the junction left unmatched. The CDR3 is 14 amino acids. The CDR3 here is CASSPPGGFKTQYF. The CDR3 nucleotides read TGTGCCAGCAGTCCGCCGGGGGGATTCAAGACCCAGTACTTC.

The V gene is TRBV10-2, the J gene TRBJ2-7; TRBD2 matches 8 bases. The germline V gene has CDR1 WSHSY and CDR2 SAAADI. The CDR3 spans 14 residues. J was trimmed by 4 bases and V by 6 bases; bases with no gene match: 8. The CDR3 protein is CASRREGGRYEQYF. The CDR3 DNA is TGCGCCAGCAGACGGGAGGGCGGGCGGTACGAGCAGTACTTC.

This sequence joins TRBV7-9 and TRBJ1-5; maybe TRBD1 (6 bases). This CDR3 is built from 15 residues. Trimming removed 2 bases from V and 7 bases from J, with 15 bases in between. CDR1 SEHNR and CDR2 FQNEAQ come from the germline V gene (reference sequence). CDR3 sequence: CASSLYAGVWQPQHF. CDR3 in DNA: TGTGCCAGCAGCTTATACGCAGGGGTATGGCAGCCCCAGCATTTT.

Here the CDR3 reads CASSQGQSYEQYF. The CDR3 bases are TGTGCCAGCAGCCAGGGACAGTCCTACGAGCAGTACTTC. The genes are TRBV5-5 and TRBJ2-7, with TRBD1 matching 7 bases. The V gene end was trimmed by 4 bases and the J gene end by 1 base; junction bases not matched to a gene: 2. CDR1 is SGHKS and CDR2 is YYEKEE in the germline V gene (reference sequence). The CDR3 spans 13 residues.

The chain employs TRBV18 and TRBJ2-1; no clear D. V shed 3 bases and J shed 6 bases, with 3 bases lying between them. CDR1 and CDR2 from the germline V gene are KGHSH and LQKENI. The CDR3 loop spans 11 amino acids. CDR3 bases: TGTGCCAGCTCACCGACCAATGAGCAGTTCTTC. Amino acid sequence: CASSPTNEQFF.

This clone appeared a single time. This chain uses TRBV9 with TRBJ2-2; D gene ambiguous. The CDR3 has 16 residues. The germline CDR1 and CDR2 sequences are SGDLS and YYNGEE. Trimming pared 3 bases from V and 0 bases from J, leaving 12 bases between. The CDR3 bases are TGTGCCAGCAGCGCCACTATGTCGGCGAACACCGGGGAGCTGTTTTTT. It specifies CASSATMSANTGELFF.

The J gene is TRBJ1-2, the V gene TRBV7-6, with D unclear. Germline CDR1 SGHVS, CDR2 FNYEAQ. Trimming shortened V by 2 bases and J by 3 bases, and 10 bases separated the two germline ends. The CDR3 covers 14 residues. The CDR3 coding sequence is TGTGCCAGCAGCTTAACGGACGGAGACTATGGCTACACCTTC. Translated, it gives CASSLTDGDYGYTF.

The chain links TRBV4-1 to TRBJ1-2; weak D call: TRBD1 (5 bases). Germline CDR1 reads MGHRA; CDR2 reads YSYEKL. Trimming removed 1 base from V and 7 bases from J, with 13 bases in between. CDR3 length equals 14 residues. CDR3 nucleotides: TGCGCCAGCAGCCAAGGGGCACCCGGGGGTGGCTACACCTTC. This gives the protein CASSQGAPGGGYTF.

V and J are TRBV9 and TRBJ1-2; weak D call: TRBD1 (6 bases). The CDR3 has 14 amino acids. V was clipped by 1 base and J by 5 bases, with 12 bases between them. Germline V gives CDR1 SGDLS, CDR2 YYNGEE. The CDR3 reads CASSVRGGTYGYTF. CDR3 nucleotide sequence: TGTGCCAGCAGCGTACGCGGTGGGACATATGGCTACACCTTC.

V and J are TRBV5-1 and TRBJ2-7, with D unresolved. V dropped 0 bases and J dropped 6 bases, with 13 bases sitting between them. CDR3 size: 14 residues. The germline V gene has CDR1 SGHRS and CDR2 YFSETQ. The CDR3 DNA sequence: TGCGCCAGCAGCTTGGATACAGAGGTCGGCGAGCAGTACTTC. It yields the protein CASSLDTEVGEQYF.

V gene TRBV2 combines with J gene TRBJ2-7; 11 nucleotides agree with TRBD1. This CDR3 region has 19 residues. The V gene's germline CDR1 is SNHLY and CDR2 FYNNEI. The trim removed 8 bases at V and 0 bases at J, leaving 18 bases unmatched. The CDR3 is CASGFRGQGGEGASYEQYF. CDR3 sequence (DNA): TGTGCCAGCGGCTTTAGGGGACAGGGGGGCGAAGGGGCCTCCTACGAGCAGTACTTC.

The chain couples TRBV28 to TRBJ2-7; maybe TRBD1 (5 bases). This CDR3 is built from 13 residues. V dropped 4 bases and J dropped 3 bases, with 10 bases sitting between them. The germline gives CDR1 MDHEN, CDR2 SYDVKM. The CDR3 region is CASSSSGHYEQYF. The DNA for the CDR3 is TGTGCCAGCAGTTCGTCAGGGCACTACGAGCAGTACTTC.

The chain employs TRBV4-1 and TRBJ2-7, with D perhaps being TRBD1 or TRBD2 (5 bases each). The V gene's germline CDR1 is MGHRA and CDR2 YSYEKL. This CDR3 region has 13 residues. V gave up 3 bases and J gave up 12 bases, with 18 bases separating them. The CDR3 DNA reads as TGCGCCAGCAGCCAGGACGGGACCCGAGGACTGTACTTC. Translation gives CASSQDGTRGLYF.

V usage is TRBV5-1 and J usage is TRBJ2-7; 7 positions agree with TRBD2. Germline V CDR1 and CDR2: SGHRS, YFSETQ. The CDR3 is made up of 15 amino acids. V trimming: 0 bases; J trimming: 6 bases; junction bases outside the gene matches: 9. The CDR3 region is CASSLGSGLTSEQYF. The CDR3 coding sequence is TGCGCCAGCAGCTTGGGGTCGGGACTAACCTCCGAGCAGTACTTC.